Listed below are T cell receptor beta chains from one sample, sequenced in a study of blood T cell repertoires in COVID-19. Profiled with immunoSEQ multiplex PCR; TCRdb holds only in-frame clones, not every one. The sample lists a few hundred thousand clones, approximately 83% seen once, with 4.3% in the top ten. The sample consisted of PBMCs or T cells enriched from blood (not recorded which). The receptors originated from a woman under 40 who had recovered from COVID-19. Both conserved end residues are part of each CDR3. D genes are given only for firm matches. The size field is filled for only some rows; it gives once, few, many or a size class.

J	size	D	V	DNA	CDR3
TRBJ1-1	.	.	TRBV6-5	TGTGCCAGCAGCACAGAGTTTGAAGCTTTCTTT	CASSTEFEAFF
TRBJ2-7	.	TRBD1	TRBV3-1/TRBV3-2	TGTGCCAGCAGCCCGGACAGGGGTTACGAGCAGTACTTC	CASSPDRGYEQYF
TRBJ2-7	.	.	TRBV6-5	TGTGCCATCCGGGACTTCTCCTACGAGCAGTACTTC	CAIRDFSYEQYF
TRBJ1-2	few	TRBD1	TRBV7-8	TGTGCCAGCAGCCGCGGACAGGGTTGGGGCTACACCTTC	CASSRGQGWGYTF
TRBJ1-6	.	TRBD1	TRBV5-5	TGTGCCAGCAGCCAGATCGACAGGGTCGGTAATTCACCCCTCCACTTT	CASSQIDRVGNSPLHF
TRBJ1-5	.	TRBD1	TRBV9	TGTGCCAGCAGCTCCAGGGGGTATAATCAGCCCCAGCATTTT	CASSSRGYNQPQHF
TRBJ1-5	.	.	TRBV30	TGTGCCTGGAGTAAACAGGGATATCAGCCCCAGCATTTT	CAWSKQGYQPQHF
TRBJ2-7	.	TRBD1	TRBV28	TGTGCCAGCAGTGTCGACAGGGATGGCTACGAGCAGTACTTC	CASSVDRDGYEQYF
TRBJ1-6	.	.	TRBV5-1	TGCGCCAGCAGCTCCGGACAAGGCGGTGATTCACCCCTCCACTTT	CASSSGQGGDSPLHF
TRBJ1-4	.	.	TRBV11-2	TGTGCCAGCAGCTTTACGGGGGATAGGAGTGAAAAACTGTTTTTT	CASSFTGDRSEKLFF
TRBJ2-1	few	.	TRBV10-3	TGTGCCATCAGTGAGTCAACTACTAAATACAATGAGCAGTTCTTC	CAISESTTKYNEQFF
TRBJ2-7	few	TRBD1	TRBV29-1	TGCAGCGTTGTCCCCCAGGGGGACGTCGAGCAGTACTTC	CSVVPQGDVEQYF
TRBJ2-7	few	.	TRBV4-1	TGCGCCAGCAGCCAAGAACACAGGGAGTTGATCGAGCAGTACTTC	CASSQEHRELIEQYF
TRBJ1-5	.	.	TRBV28	TGTGCCAGCAGTTTACACCCGGGGAAGAGCAATCAGCCCCAGCATTTT	CASSLHPGKSNQPQHF
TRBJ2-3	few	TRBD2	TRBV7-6	TGTGCCAGCAGCTTATACTCCTTAGCGGGAGGGTTCTCTCTTTTCACAGATACGCAGTATTTT	CASSLYSLAGGFSLFTDTQYF
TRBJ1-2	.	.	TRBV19	TGTGCCAGTAATGGGCGAATTACTAACTATGGCTACACCTTC	CASNGRITNYGYTF
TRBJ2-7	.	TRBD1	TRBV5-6	TGTGCCAGCAGCTTGACAGGGGGCGCGGAGCAGTACTTC	CASSLTGGAEQYF
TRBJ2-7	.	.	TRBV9	TGTGCCAGCAGCGTAACGAGCGGAGCCAGCTCCTACGAGCAGTACTTC	CASSVTSGASSYEQYF
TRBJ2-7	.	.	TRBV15	TGTGCCACCAGCAGAGGGATTCACAGTTCCTACGAGCAGTACTTC	CATSRGIHSSYEQYF
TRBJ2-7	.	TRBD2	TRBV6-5	TGTGCCAGCAGAAACAAGCGGGAGAGTCCCTACGAGCAGTACTTC	CASRNKRESPYEQYF
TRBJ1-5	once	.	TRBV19	TGTGCCAGTAAGGAGGCAGGGACATATCAGCCCCAGCATTTT	CASKEAGTYQPQHF
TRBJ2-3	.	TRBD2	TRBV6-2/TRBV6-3	TGTGCCAGCAGCAAACCTAGCGGGGGAGTAGATACGCAGTATTTT	CASSKPSGGVDTQYF
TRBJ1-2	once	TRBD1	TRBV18	TGTGCCAGCTCACCGGGGGGACAGCCAACCAACTATGGCTACACCTTC	CASSPGGQPTNYGYTF
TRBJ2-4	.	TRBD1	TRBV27	TGTGCCAGCAGTACGACAGGGGGTATCAAAAACATTCAGTACTTC	CASSTTGGIKNIQYF
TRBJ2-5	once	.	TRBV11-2	TGTGCCAGCAGCTTAGGACAGCAAGAGACCCAGTACTTC	CASSLGQQETQYF
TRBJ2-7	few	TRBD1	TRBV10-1	TGCGCCAGCAGTGAGAGCAGAACAGGGGGGTGGCAGTACTTC	CASSESRTGGWQYF
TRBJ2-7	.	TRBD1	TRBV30	TGTGCCTGGAGGAAACCCGGACAGGGGAGCTTTTTGGAGCAGTACTTC	CAWRKPGQGSFLEQYF
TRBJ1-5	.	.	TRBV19	TGTGCCAGTAGTATAGGTCAGATAAATCAGCCCCAGCATTTT	CASSIGQINQPQHF
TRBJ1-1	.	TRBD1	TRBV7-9	TGTGCCAGCAGCTCCTTACTCGGGCGGGGACAGGGAGACACTGAAGCTTTCTTT	CASSSLLGRGQGDTEAFF
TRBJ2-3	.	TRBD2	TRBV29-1	TGCAGCCTTGGGGGAGGGACAGATACGCAGTATTTT	CSLGGGTDTQYF
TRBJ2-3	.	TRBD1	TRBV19	TGTGCCAGTAGTATAGATTGGTGGACAGGAACAGATACGCAGTATTTT	CASSIDWWTGTDTQYF
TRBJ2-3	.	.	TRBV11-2	TGTGCCAGCAGCTTAGACTTGAGCACAGATACGCAGTATTTT	CASSLDLSTDTQYF
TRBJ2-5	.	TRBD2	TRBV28	TGTGCCAGCAGTTTAGGTCCCAGATGGCGGGAGGGCGGGGGGCAAGAGACCCAGTACTTC	CASSLGPRWREGGGQETQYF
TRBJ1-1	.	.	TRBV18	TGTGCCAGCTCACCGCGACTCGGTGAAGCTTTCTTT	CASSPRLGEAFF
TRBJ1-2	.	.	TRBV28	TGTGCCAGCAGCCATAGGGGACTGAACTATGGCTACACCTTC	CASSHRGLNYGYTF
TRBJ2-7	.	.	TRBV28	TGTGCCAGCAGCGCGAACCAATACGAGCAGTACTTC	CASSANQYEQYF
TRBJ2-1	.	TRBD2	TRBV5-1	TGCGCCAGCAGCTTGGTAGCGGGAGGACCCTCAAATGAGCAGTTCTTC	CASSLVAGGPSNEQFF
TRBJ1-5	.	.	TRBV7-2	TGTGCCAGCAGCTTAGAGGGGTATAGCAATCAGCCCCAGCATTTT	CASSLEGYSNQPQHF
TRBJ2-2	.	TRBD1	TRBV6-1	TGTGCCAGCAGTGCCGGGACAGGGCTTTTCACCGGGGAGCTGTTTTTT	CASSAGTGLFTGELFF
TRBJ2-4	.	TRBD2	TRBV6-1	TGTGCCAGCAGTGAGGGACTAGATTTCATTCAGTACTTC	CASSEGLDFIQYF
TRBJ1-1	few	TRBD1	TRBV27	TGTGCCAGCAGTCGGTCGGGACAGGGGAACACTGAAGCTTTCTTT	CASSRSGQGNTEAFF
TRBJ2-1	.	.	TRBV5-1	TGCGCCAGCAGCTTGGCGGGGAGCTCCTACAATGAGCAGTTCTTC	CASSLAGSSYNEQFF
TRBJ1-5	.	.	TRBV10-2	TGCGCCAGCAGTGAGTCCAAGGGGGTACTAAGTCAGCCCCAGCATTTT	CASSESKGVLSQPQHF
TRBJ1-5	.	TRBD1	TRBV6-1	TGTGCCAGCAGTGAAAAGACAGGGGGCGGCAATCAGCCCCAGCATTTT	CASSEKTGGGNQPQHF
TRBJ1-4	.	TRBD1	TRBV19	TGTGCCAGTAGTACAACACGACAGGGGGAAAAACTGTTTTTT	CASSTTRQGEKLFF
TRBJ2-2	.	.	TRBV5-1	TGCGCCAGCAGCTTGGGGGGGCGAACCGGGGAGCTGTTTTTT	CASSLGGRTGELFF
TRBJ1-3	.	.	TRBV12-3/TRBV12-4	TGTGCCAGCAGTTTTAGAGCTGGAAACACCATATATTTT	CASSFRAGNTIYF
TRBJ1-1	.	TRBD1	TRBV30	TGTGCCTCAAGTACAGGGGGAAACACTGAAGCTTTCTTT	CASSTGGNTEAFF
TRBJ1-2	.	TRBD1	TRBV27	TGTGCCAGCAAAACAATAACCGGGACAGGGTTTGGTGGCTACACCTTC	CASKTITGTGFGGYTF
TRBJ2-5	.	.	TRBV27	TGTGCCAGCAGTGAGGCCGAGCGACTACTAGTTCAAGAGACCCAGTACTTC	CASSEAERLLVQETQYF
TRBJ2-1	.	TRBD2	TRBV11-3	TGTGCCCTCCCCCCTCTGACTAGCGGTATCAGCTCCTACAATGAGCAGTTCTTC	CALPPLTSGISSYNEQFF
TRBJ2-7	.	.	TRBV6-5	TGTGCCAGCACCGAGACAGTGACCTACGAGCAGTACTTC	CASTETVTYEQYF
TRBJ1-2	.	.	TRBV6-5	TGTGCCAGCAGTTACGACGTGGAGGAAAGCTACACCTTC	CASSYDVEESYTF